A selection of T cell receptor beta chains follows, all from one sample in a study of shared clonotypes between healthy human individuals. Data came from immunoSEQ multiplex PCR; TCRdb stores just in-frame clones and leaves some out. The sample yields about 450,000 clones, about 76% seen once. The sample taken for sequencing was PBMCs. The receptors shown here come from a middle-aged woman in good health. Some clones in this sample may be carry-over from other donors' samples. Both conserved end residues are trimmed from each CDR3. Fields, in order: J gene, CDR3 length, D gene, V gene, CDR3 protein. The D gene is left open where the match is weak.

TRBJ2-7 12 TRBD2 TRBV5-1 ASSPGTSGYEQY
TRBJ2-3 14 NA TRBV11-3 ASSLEGSQSTDTQY
TRBJ2-7 12 NA TRBV30 AWSAGALAYEQY
TRBJ1-2 11 NA TRBV28 ASSKGGVYGYT
TRBJ2-1 13 TRBD2 TRBV7-9 ASSPTSGRQGEQF
TRBJ2-3 13 NA TRBV5-4 ASSLGGLGTDTQY
TRBJ1-1 10 NA TRBV7-9 ASSFLGTEAF
TRBJ2-7 13 NA TRBV4-1 ASSQDSGSGYEQY
TRBJ1-1 10 NA TRBV18 ASSRRGTEAF
TRBJ2-7 15 TRBD2 TRBV7-2 ASSLRARGLAGVEQY
TRBJ2-7 11 NA TRBV15 ATSRAGALEQY
TRBJ2-7 11 NA TRBV11-2 ASSPGASLEQY
TRBJ2-3 10 NA TRBV7-2 AIPAIVDTQY
TRBJ2-1 12 NA TRBV18 ASSPASAGNEQF
TRBJ1-2 11 NA TRBV5-1 ASSLTGDYGYT
TRBJ2-3 12 NA TRBV5-4 ASSYKLNTDTQY
TRBJ1-5 12 TRBD1 TRBV30 AWSRTGGGQPQH
TRBJ2-4 15 TRBD1 TRBV23-1 ASSPSGTGGSMSIQY
TRBJ2-1 13 TRBD2 TRBV6-1 ASRIPSGKRNEQF
TRBJ1-1 9 NA TRBV11-2 ASSFGGGAF
TRBJ2-1 12 NA TRBV29-1 SGTGQIDYNEQF
TRBJ2-7 11 TRBD2 TRBV23-1 ASRLAGAHEQY
TRBJ2-2 11 NA TRBV7-7 ASSPQNTGELF
TRBJ2-7 9 NA TRBV20-1 SARQLVEQY
TRBJ1-2 12 TRBD1 TRBV27 ASRPTGESYGYT
NA 13 TRBD2 TRBV2 ASSNGGRVMNEQY